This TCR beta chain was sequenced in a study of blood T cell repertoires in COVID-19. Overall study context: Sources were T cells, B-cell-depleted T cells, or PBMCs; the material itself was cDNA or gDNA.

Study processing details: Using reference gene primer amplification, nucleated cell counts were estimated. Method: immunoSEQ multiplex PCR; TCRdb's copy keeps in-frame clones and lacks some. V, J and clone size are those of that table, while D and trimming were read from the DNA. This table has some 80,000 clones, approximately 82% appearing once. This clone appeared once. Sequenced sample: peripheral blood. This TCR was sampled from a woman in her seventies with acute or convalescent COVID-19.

CDR3 DNA: TGTGCCAGCAAACAGGGCTCTGGAAACACCATATATTTT. This codes for CASKQGSGNTIYF. This rearrangement joins TRBV6-5 to TRBJ1-3, with TRBD1 as a possible D gene (6 bases). The CDR3 sequence is 13 residues long. Germline loops: CDR1 MNHEY, CDR2 SVGAGI. Trimming shortened V by 7 bases and J by 0 bases, and 7 bases separated the two germline ends.